A single sample gave rise to the 10 T cell receptor beta chains below, sequenced in a study of blood T cell repertoires in COVID-19. Assay: immunoSEQ multiplex PCR; the TCRdb copy retains only in-frame clones and omits some. Here the sample spans roughly 160,000 clones, less than 85% being singletons. The sample taken for sequencing was peripheral blood. These receptors all come from an elderly woman with active or convalescent COVID-19.

This chain joins TRBV27 and TRBJ2-2; TRBD1 aligns across 12 bases. Germline assignment: CDR1 MNHEY and CDR2 SMNVEV (reference sequence). V gave up 5 bases and J gave up 0 bases; unmatched junction bases: 7. The CDR3 is 18 amino acids. The CDR3 coding sequence is TGTGCCAGCAGTCTTAAGGGACAGGGGGCCGCGAACACCGGGGAGCTGTTTTTT. Translated: CASSLKGQGAANTGELFF.

The sample holds a few counts of this clone. This chain uses TRBV7-9 with TRBJ2-2; TRBD2 matches at 14 bases. The germline V gene has CDR1 SEHNR and CDR2 FQNEAQ (reference sequence). This CDR3 has 16 amino acids. V shed 4 bases and J 7 bases; nucleotides not matched to a gene: 5. The CDR3 DNA follows: TGTGCCAGCAGCTCCCAGGGACTAGCGGGAGTCGGGGAGCTGTTTTTT. It translates to CASSSQGLAGVGELFF.

This clone has just one count. This rearrangement joins TRBV7-9 to TRBJ1-1; TRBD1 matches 9 bases. Trimming at V came to 4 bases and at J to 1 base, leaving 7 bases not matched to a gene. CDR3 length equals 16 residues. CDR1 and CDR2 (germline): SEHNR, FQNEAQ (reference sequence). This CDR3 is CASSSTGGGRNTEAFF. For the CDR3, the DNA is TGTGCCAGCAGCTCTACAGGGGGCGGCAGGAACACTGAAGCTTTCTTT.

The J gene is TRBJ1-2, the V gene TRBV28; 7 nucleotides agree with TRBD1. The CDR3 runs to 16 residues. Germline values: CDR1 MDHEN, CDR2 SYDVKM. The V segment lost 2 bases and the J segment 0 bases; nucleotides outside the gene matches: 6. This chain's CDR3 is CASSLPGTAANYGYTF. In nucleotides, the CDR3 is TGTGCCAGCAGTTTACCCGGGACAGCCGCTAACTATGGCTACACCTTC.

The chain links TRBV4-1 to TRBJ2-1, with 10 bases lining up with TRBD1. The CDR3 runs 17 residues. The junction had 12 bases not matched to a gene; V was cut back by 0 bases and J by 10 bases. Per germline, CDR1 MGHRA and CDR2 YSYEKL. The CDR3 DNA follows: TGCGCCAGCAGCCAAGATCGGTCCGGGACAGGGGAGCGGGAGCAGTTCTTC. Amino acids: CASSQDRSGTGEREQFF.

The V gene is TRBV30, the J gene TRBJ1-2, with TRBD1 matching 9 bases. The CDR3 runs 12 residues. After removal of 5 bases from V and 10 bases from J, the junction contained 8 bases not matched to a gene. The V gene's germline CDR1 is GTSNPN and CDR2 SVGIG (reference sequence). For the CDR3, the DNA is TGTGCCTGGGGACAGGGGAAGCTCCTCTACACCTTC. Its protein product is CAWGQGKLLYTF.

The rearrangement uses TRBV20-1 and TRBJ2-2, with 12 bases matching TRBD2. Germline V gene data show CDR1 as DFQATT and CDR2 as SNEGSKA (reference sequence). The CDR3 is made up of 17 amino acids. With V trimmed by 3 bases and J by 2 bases, 7 bases remained unmatched. DNA for the CDR3: TGCAGTGCTAGTGTGCCTAGCGGGAGGGTAAACACCGGGGAGCTGTTTTTT. Translating gives CSASVPSGRVNTGELFF.

The gene calls are TRBV4-2 and TRBJ2-5, with 7 bases identical to TRBD1. CDR3 size: 21 residues. The germline V gene has CDR1 LGHNA and CDR2 YNFKEQ. The J segment lost 1 base and the V segment lost 0 bases, leaving 20 bases of the junction unmatched. CDR3 coding DNA: TGTGCCAGCAGCCAAGATCCCTCCGGACAGGCGTGGAGAACAGGCCAAGAGACCCAGTACTTC. Amino acid sequence: CASSQDPSGQAWRTGQETQYF.

The rearrangement links TRBV11-3 to TRBJ2-7, with unresolved D. Germline CDR1 reads SGHNT; CDR2 reads YENEEA. The CDR3 sequence is 13 residues long. V was clipped by 1 base and J by 3 bases, with 7 bases between them. DNA of the CDR3: TGTGCCAGCAGCTTAGCTTCTAGCTACGAGCAGTACTTC. This codes for CASSLASSYEQYF.

This clone occurred a few times. The gene calls are TRBV5-4 and TRBJ2-7; 7 nucleotides match TRBD2. The trim removed 4 bases at V and 6 bases at J, leaving 13 bases unmatched. Germline-derived CDR1 and CDR2 are SGHNT and YYREEE (reference sequence). The CDR3 runs 15 residues. CDR3 loop: CASSPGTNRYVEQYF. The CDR3 DNA sequence: TGTGCCAGCAGCCCCGGGACTAACCGCTACGTCGAGCAGTACTTC.